This T cell receptor (beta chain) comes out of a study of cytomegalovirus exposure and HLA in healthy donors. For the study at large: Around 83% of a few hundred genotyped donors fell in the Caucasian-associated ancestry cluster.

The PCR used 60 Vbeta and 13 Jbeta primers. Libraries were prepared by immunoSEQ multiplex PCR; TCRdb keeps only in-frame clonotypes and omits some of them. The sample consists of some 150,000 clones, around four fifths of them appearing once. Overall study results and limits: TCR beta chains numbering more than 150 were designated cytomegalovirus-associated.

As regards this clone: Its antigen is still unknown.

Sequenced input: PBMCs. This sequence originates from a woman aged 50 to 60 in good health and CMV-seropositive.

The CDR3 DNA reads as TGTGCCAGCAGTACCTCGACTTATGAAAGTGGGACAGGCTACGAGCAGTACTTC. This codes for CASSTSTYESGTGYEQYF. The chain links TRBV2 to TRBJ2-7; 8 bases are a match to TRBD1. This CDR3 is built from 18 residues. V shed 5 bases, J shed 3 bases, and the junction held 18 bases outside the gene matches. Germline CDR1 and CDR2: SNHLY and FYNNEI.